Following are 32 T cell receptor beta chains from one sample sequenced in a study of CXCR3-negative and CXCR3-positive naive CD8 T cells. Study conclusions and caveats: CXCR3-negative naive cells had less hydrophobic TRB CDR3s than did CXCR3-positive naive cells.

cDNA libraries for TRB were generated by 5' RACE incorporating UMI labels. With the 5' RACE reads reprocessed, TCRdb shows one record per CDR3 protein and no DNA. This sample lists fewer than 140,000 distinct CDR3 sequences; its ten largest clones have over 0.35%. These receptors have no identified antigens. The specimen was naive CXCR3+ CD8+ T cells from blood. Subset meaning: CD45RO-CCR7+CD27+CD95- naive CD8+ T cells expressing CXCR3 (TNR3+). The receptors shown here come from a human donor in good health. Some clones in this sample may be carry-over from other donors' samples.

The V and J genes are TRBV7-9 and TRBJ1-1; TCRdb outputs TRBD1, but without DNA this stays unchecked. Germline loops: CDR1 SEHNR, CDR2 FQNEAQ (reference sequence). The CDR3 contains 14 residues. The CDR3 sequence is CASSPRQENTEAFF.

The rearrangement links TRBV28 to TRBJ2-7; TCRdb names TRBD1, which stays unverified in the absence of DNA. The CDR3 is made up of 12 amino acids. Germline CDR1 MDHEN, CDR2 SYDVKM. CDR3 loop: CASSLRGREQYF.

The chain combines TRBV20-1 with TRBJ1-1. This CDR3 is built from 12 residues. Per germline, CDR1 DFQATT and CDR2 SNEGSKA (reference sequence). CDR3 residues: CSARDGYTEAFF.

V gene TRBV19 combines with J gene TRBJ2-7; TCRdb lists TRBD1, though no DNA is available to test this call. The CDR3 contains 14 residues. Per the germline V gene, CDR1 is LNHDA and CDR2 is SQIVND (reference sequence). The CDR3: CASSITRDGYEQYF.

CDR3 sequence: CASSTGGDGYTF. The chain carries TRBV6-6 and TRBJ1-2; the D call of TRBD1 rests on TCRdb alone, since no DNA is present to check it. Germline V gives CDR1 MNHNY, CDR2 SVGAGI (reference sequence). The CDR3 totals 12 residues.

The chain uses TRBV4-1 and TRBJ2-7; without DNA, the TCRdb call of TRBD2 cannot be checked. Germline CDR1 MGHRA, CDR2 YSYEKL. The CDR3 runs to 12 residues. This CDR3 is CASGGPPYEQYF.

The rearrangement uses TRBV28 and TRBJ1-1. Germline V gene data show CDR1 as MDHEN and CDR2 as SYDVKM. The CDR3 spans 16 residues. This CDR3 reads CASSFWDRSMNTEAFF.

J is TRBJ2-7 and V is TRBV29-1; TCRdb proposes TRBD1, but this gene call is untestable without DNA. This CDR3 contains 13 residues. The germline gives CDR1 SQVTM, CDR2 ANQGSEA. The CDR3 loop is CSAVGTGGHEQYF.

The rearrangement uses TRBV4-2 and TRBJ1-3. This CDR3 has 15 amino acids. The germline CDR1 and CDR2 sequences are LGHNA and YNFKEQ. The CDR3 spells CASSQDLTTGNTIYF.

The CDR3 is CASSYRDRGGEQYF. This chain joins TRBV6-5 and TRBJ2-7; lacking DNA, the TRBD1 call made by TCRdb goes unchecked. The CDR3 length is 14 residues. Germline V gene sequence: CDR1 MNHEY, CDR2 SVGAGI.

V is TRBV20-1 and J is TRBJ2-3; no DNA is available, so the TRBD1 call from TCRdb remains unchecked. CDR3 length equals 12 residues. Germline values: CDR1 DFQATT, CDR2 SNEGSKA (reference sequence). CDR3 sequence reads: CSARDQGPTQYF.

The chain is built from TRBV29-1 and TRBJ1-2; no DNA is available, so the TRBD1 call from TCRdb remains unchecked. Germline CDR1 is SQVTM and CDR2 is ANQGSEA. The CDR3 runs to 13 residues. CDR3 region: CSVDEQGIGGYTF.

The genes are TRBV12-3 or TRBV12-4 and TRBJ1-1; TCRdb outputs TRBD1, but without DNA this stays unchecked. The CDR3 contains 15 residues. The CDR3 sequence is CASITTGNENTEAFF.

The V gene is TRBV13, the J gene TRBJ2-4; TCRdb names TRBD1, which stays unverified in the absence of DNA. CDR3 size: 15 residues. Germline values: CDR1 PRHDT, CDR2 FYEKMQ (reference sequence). This CDR3 reads CASSSPRGSKNIQYF.

V gene TRBV20-1 combines with J gene TRBJ2-4; TCRdb's D gene call, TRBD1, goes unchecked for lack of DNA. Germline V gives CDR1 DFQATT, CDR2 SNEGSKA (reference sequence). The CDR3 totals 13 residues. CDR3 loop: CSARYRGIGIQYF.

The rearrangement links TRBV28 to TRBJ1-6; TCRdb lists TRBD1, though no DNA is available to test this call. Per germline, CDR1 MDHEN and CDR2 SYDVKM. The CDR3 runs 16 residues. The CDR3 sequence: CASRLTGTWDNSPLHF.

The gene calls are TRBV5-1 and TRBJ1-6; TCRdb proposes TRBD1, but this gene call is untestable without DNA. This CDR3 comprises 18 residues. Germline V CDR1 and CDR2: SGHRS, YFSETQ. The CDR3 is CASSSRDTSSSYNSPLHF.

The chain couples TRBV20-1 to TRBJ2-1; TCRdb selects TRBD2, and the lack of DNA leaves this call unchecked. Germline V gene data show CDR1 as DFQATT and CDR2 as SNEGSKA (reference sequence). The length of the CDR3 is 15 residues. This CDR3 reads CSAPPGLASYNEQFF.

This chain uses TRBV23-1 with TRBJ2-4; TCRdb calls TRBD1, which cannot be checked without DNA. TRBV23-1 is an ORF, with its function uncertain. The CDR3 runs to 16 residues. The CDR3: CASFRGSGPLKNIQYF.

V is TRBV5-6 and J is TRBJ2-1. The germline CDR1 and CDR2 sequences are SGHDT and YYEEEE. The CDR3 runs 13 residues. The chain's CDR3 is CASSSGDYSEQFF.

This chain joins TRBV4-1 and TRBJ2-2; with no DNA, the TCRdb D assignment of TRBD1 cannot be verified. Germline V lookup: CDR1 MGHRA, CDR2 YSYEKL. The CDR3 covers 15 residues. CDR3 in amino acids: CTSSQDPGNTGELFF.

This chain joins TRBV6-2 or TRBV6-3 and TRBJ2-1; TCRdb proposes TRBD2, but this gene call is untestable without DNA. Germline CDR1 MNHEY, CDR2 SVGEGT. This CDR3 comprises 15 residues. Here the CDR3 reads CASTYILAGADEQFF.

The chain has TRBV4-1 and TRBJ2-5; the TCRdb D gene call, TRBD2, has no DNA to confirm it. The germline V gene has CDR1 MGHRA and CDR2 YSYEKL. The CDR3 sequence is 16 residues long. The CDR3 protein is CASSQVISGGQETQYF.

The chain employs TRBV5-5 and TRBJ2-2; TCRdb calls TRBD1, which cannot be checked without DNA. Germline-derived CDR1 and CDR2 are SGHKS and YYEKEE (reference sequence). This CDR3 has 15 residues. CDR3 sequence: CASSTPGQGTGELFF.

The chain employs TRBV9 and TRBJ1-2. The CDR3 sequence is 13 residues long. Looked up from germline, CDR1 is SGDLS and CDR2 is YYNGEE. This CDR3 is CASNPIPHYGYTF.

V gene TRBV15 combines with J gene TRBJ1-1. CDR1 and CDR2 (germline): LNHNV, YYDKDF (reference sequence). The CDR3 totals 13 residues. This chain's CDR3 is CATSSGPWAEAFF.

This sequence joins TRBV14 and TRBJ1-1. CDR1 and CDR2 from the germline V gene are SGHDN and FVKESK. This CDR3 comprises 13 residues. CDR3 in amino acids: CASSWLVGTEAFF.

V is TRBV7-9 and J is TRBJ2-7; the D call from TCRdb, TRBD2, cannot be confirmed without DNA. There are 13 residues in the CDR3. Germline assignment: CDR1 SEHNR and CDR2 FQNEAQ (reference sequence). The CDR3 loop reads CASSPSGAYEQYF.

The chain combines TRBV7-9 with TRBJ2-5; TCRdb's assignment of TRBD2 cannot be checked, as there is no DNA. Germline CDR1 and CDR2: SEHNR and FQNEAQ (reference sequence). The CDR3 is 14 amino acids. The CDR3 loop reads CASEELSGWETQYF.

This sequence joins TRBV12-3 or TRBV12-4 and TRBJ2-5; TCRdb's assignment of TRBD1 cannot be checked, as there is no DNA. The CDR3 extends over 16 amino acids. CDR3 loop: CASSTWDPAAVETQYF.

The chain joins TRBV7-2 to TRBJ2-1; the TRBD1 assignment by TCRdb is unverifiable without DNA. This CDR3 comprises 15 residues. Germline loops: CDR1 SGHTA, CDR2 FQGNSA. The CDR3 loop is CASSLAGGYYNEQFF.

The rearrangement links TRBV28 to TRBJ2-7; TCRdb designates TRBD1, a call that cannot be tested without DNA. Germline CDR1 is MDHEN and CDR2 is SYDVKM. This CDR3 comprises 12 residues. CDR3 protein: CASSPHRGEQYF.